Shown below are 3 T cell receptor beta chains from a single sample sequenced in a study of identical twins. TCRdb independently ran MiXCR on the 5' RACE reads; one entry per CDR3 protein. In the table there are 570,000 or so distinct CDR3 sequences, nearly 10% of which are singletons. The same specimen was also included in a second study, on yellow fever vaccine responses in identical twins.

Input material: PBMCs. These receptors all stem from a young woman in good health.

This clonotype was picked up a small number of times. The rearrangement joins TRBV20-1 to TRBJ2-4; D is undetermined. Germline V CDR1 and CDR2: DFQATT, SNEGSKA (reference sequence). V was trimmed by 6 bases and J by 0 bases, leaving 15 bases between them. This CDR3 has 15 amino acids. The CDR3 bases are TGCAGTGCCAACCCGCCCCCGGTAGCCAAAAACATTCAGTACTTC. Its protein product is CSANPPPVAKNIQYF.

This chain links TRBV19 with TRBJ2-1; 8 nucleotides line up with TRBD2. CDR1 is LNHDA, CDR2 SQIVND, per germline (reference sequence). J was trimmed by 2 bases and V by 2 bases; bases with no gene match: 2. The CDR3 has 15 amino acids. The CDR3 spells CASSIIAGPYNEQFF. CDR3 DNA: TGTGCCAGTAGTATAATAGCGGGGCCCTACAATGAGCAGTTCTTC.

This clonotype was observed at least ten times. V gene TRBV5-1 combines with J gene TRBJ1-5, with 9 bases fitting TRBD1. This CDR3 comprises 15 residues. CDR1 and CDR2 (germline): SGHRS, YFSETQ. V shed 0 bases, J shed 5 bases, and the junction held 3 bases outside the gene matches. CDR3 loop: CASSLGDRADQPQHF. The DNA for the CDR3 is TGCGCCAGCAGCTTGGGGGACAGGGCGGATCAGCCCCAGCATTTT.